The 24 T cell receptor beta chains listed next were all sequenced from one sample in a study of T cells after yellow fever vaccination. MiXCR, run by TCRdb on the 5' RACE reads, gives a single entry per CDR3 protein. The sample holds tens of thousands of distinct CDR3 sequences, approximately 7% seen once. Sequenced material: CD8+ T cells sorted from PBMCs, taken 5 to 6 days after the first yellow fever vaccination. These receptors were taken from a young man who received the YFV17D yellow fever vaccine.

Ten or more counts support this clonotype. The rearrangement links TRBV20-1 to TRBJ2-2; tentative D call: TRBD2 (6 bases). The CDR3 is 16 amino acids. Looked up from germline, CDR1 is DFQATT and CDR2 is SNEGSKA (reference sequence). The V end lost 1 base, the J end lost 5 bases, and 17 bases lay between the germline ends. In DNA, the CDR3 is TGCAGTGCTAGAGCCCCTTCGGGACGGGGGACCGGGGAGCTGTTTTTT. Translating gives CSARAPSGRGTGELFF.

This clonotype has just a few counts. J is TRBJ2-3 and V is TRBV7-9; no clear D. V gave up 5 bases and J gave up 5 bases, with 8 bases separating them. There are 12 residues in the CDR3. Germline V gene sequence: CDR1 SEHNR, CDR2 FQNEAQ (reference sequence). The CDR3 spells CASSPRIDTQYF. In DNA, the CDR3 is TGTGCCAGCAGCCCCCGGATAGATACGCAGTATTTT.

The chain is built from TRBV12-3 or TRBV12-4 and TRBJ2-4; D gene uncertain. CDR3 length equals 12 residues. Trimming left V 8 bases short and J 3 bases short, with 8 bases between. The CDR3 here is CASGVLKNIQYF. CDR3 bases: TGTGCCAGCGGGGTCCTCAAAAACATTCAGTACTTC.

This clonotype was counted many times. The chain links TRBV7-2 to TRBJ2-3; 9 bases map to TRBD2. The CDR3 consists of 15 residues. In germline, CDR1 is SGHTA, CDR2 FQGNSA. Germline trimming cut 1 base from V and 6 bases from J; bases unmatched to any gene: 5. The CDR3 region has the DNA TGTGCCAGCAGCTTAGTAACCGCGGGGGGGGATACGCAGTATTTT. Translation gives CASSLVTAGGDTQYF.

This clonotype was observed a few times. V gene TRBV27 combines with J gene TRBJ1-2; a possible D gene is TRBD1 (5 bases). In germline, CDR1 is MNHEY, CDR2 SMNVEV (reference sequence). The CDR3 sequence is 15 residues long. The germline V and J ends were trimmed by 2 bases and 1 base, with 11 bases remaining between them. This chain's CDR3 is CASSLLWGSNYGYTF. CDR3 in DNA: TGTGCCAGCAGTTTACTGTGGGGCAGTAACTATGGCTACACCTTC.

Many counts were recorded for this clonotype. The chain joins TRBV27 to TRBJ2-7, with D possibly TRBD1 on 5 matching bases. The CDR3 sequence is 16 residues long. The V end was cut by 4 bases, the J end by 6 bases, with 22 bases between. The germline gives CDR1 MNHEY, CDR2 SMNVEV (reference sequence). The CDR3 spells CASSSQGPQFTSEQYV. CDR3 coding DNA: TGTGCCAGCAGTTCCCAGGGTCCACAGTTCACCTCCGAGCAGTACGTC.

This clonotype was detected ten times or more. The chain links TRBV7-6 to TRBJ2-1; D gene ambiguous. Between the trimmed V and J ends, which lost 0 bases and 2 bases, there was a span of 5 bases. Germline V gene data show CDR1 as SGHVS and CDR2 as FNYEAQ. CDR3 length equals 14 residues. This CDR3 is CASSLASPYNEQFF. CDR3 coding DNA: TGTGCCAGCAGCTTAGCGAGCCCCTACAATGAGCAGTTCTTC.

V usage is TRBV27 and J usage is TRBJ2-3; D possibly matches TRBD1 or TRBD2 (5 bases each). The CDR3 consists of 15 residues. The ends were cut back, 6 bases at V and 1 base at J, with 14 bases in the middle. Germline CDR1 and CDR2: MNHEY and SMNVEV (reference sequence). The CDR3 nucleotides read TGTGCCAGCAGCCTCCCGGGACGGGGCACAGATACGCAGTATTTT. This translates into CASSLPGRGTDTQYF.

This clonotype was seen at least ten times. The rearrangement links TRBV12-3 or TRBV12-4 to TRBJ2-1; TRBD2 matches 8 bases. CDR3 length equals 15 residues. J gave up 5 bases and V 1 base, and 4 bases lay outside the gene matches. CDR3 coding DNA: TGTGCCAGCAGTTTAGGCGGGGGGAGGGACAATGAGCAGTTCTTC. It encodes CASSLGGGRDNEQFF.

This clonotype was counted ten times or more. The chain joins TRBV12-3 or TRBV12-4 to TRBJ2-1; 7 bases agree with TRBD1. CDR3 size: 15 residues. V shed 5 bases, J shed 5 bases, and the junction held 9 bases outside the gene matches. The CDR3 DNA follows: TGTGCCAGCAGTCCTTCAACCGGGACAGACAATGAGCAGTTCTTC. Protein: CASSPSTGTDNEQFF.

The V call is TRBV5-1, the J call TRBJ2-7; the match to TRBD1 covers 8 bases. This CDR3 region has 14 residues. CDR1 and CDR2 (germline): SGHRS, YFSETQ. Trimming took 7 bases from V and 0 from J; bases not matched to a gene: 6. Here the CDR3 DNA reads TGCGCCAGCCTGGACAGGGTGAACTCCTACGAGCAGTACGTC. The encoded protein is CASLDRVNSYEQYV.

This clonotype appeared a few times. The chain has TRBV11-2 and TRBJ2-7; no firm D call. This CDR3 spans 12 amino acids. Germline loops: CDR1 SGHAT, CDR2 FQNNGV. V lost 6 bases and J lost 3, with 9 bases in between. This chain's CDR3 is CASSQGFYEQYF. The CDR3 DNA reads as TGTGCCAGCAGTCAAGGGTTCTACGAGCAGTACTTC.

This clonotype ranks as medium-sized. V is TRBV2 and J is TRBJ2-2; TRBD1 is a possible D gene (7 bases). Trimming took 8 bases from V and 3 from J, leaving 22 bases between them. Germline loops: CDR1 SNHLY, CDR2 FYNNEI. The CDR3 length is 17 residues. The CDR3 reads CASLSMGQGGYTGELFF. The DNA of the CDR3 is TGTGCCAGCCTATCAATGGGGCAGGGGGGATACACCGGGGAGCTGTTTTTT. Using reference TRBV2 and TRBJ2-2 for the parts outside the CDR3, the full variable domain is EPEVTQTPSHQVTQMGQEVILRCVPISNHLYFYWYRQILGQKVEFLVSFYNNEISEKSEIFDDQFSVERPDGSNFTLKIRSTKLEDSAMYFCASLSMGQGGYTGELFFGEGSRLTVL.

This clonotype was counted ten times or more. This rearrangement joins TRBV5-4 to TRBJ2-1; 10 nucleotides match TRBD1. V lost 5 bases, J lost 5 bases, and 1 base stayed unmatched. The germline gives CDR1 SGHNT, CDR2 YYREEE (reference sequence). The CDR3 is 13 residues long. The CDR3 is CASRGQGNNEQFF. As DNA, the CDR3 is TGTGCCAGCAGGGGACAGGGGAACAATGAGCAGTTCTTC.

Many counts were recorded for this clonotype. The chain employs TRBV5-1 and TRBJ1-1; D is ambiguous. V lost 6 bases, J lost 1 base, and 13 bases lay in between. The V gene's germline CDR1 is SGHRS and CDR2 YFSETQ. This CDR3 is built from 14 residues. This CDR3 is CASTAGGRNTEAFF. The CDR3 bases are TGCGCCAGCACTGCGGGCGGTAGGAACACTGAAGCTTTCTTT. The variable domain in full, completed from reference TRBV5-1 and TRBJ1-1, reads KAGVTQTPRYLIKTRGQQVTLSCSPISGHRSVSWYQQTPGQGLQFLFEYFSETQRNKGNFPGRFSGRQFSNSRSEMNVSTLELGDSALYLCASTAGGRNTEAFFGQGTRLTVV.

The table lists this clonotype with a few counts. V gene TRBV7-2 combines with J gene TRBJ2-1; the D gene is possibly TRBD2 (6 bases). The V and J ends lost 5 bases and 3 bases respectively, with 17 bases between them. This CDR3 has 16 residues. Germline V lookup: CDR1 SGHTA, CDR2 FQGNSA. Here the CDR3 reads CASSQAAGILYNEQFF. CDR3 sequence (DNA): TGTGCCAGCAGCCAGGCGGCGGGGATCCTCTACAATGAGCAGTTCTTC.

J is TRBJ1-2 and V is TRBV18; no reliable D call. The CDR3 has 12 amino acids. Trimming took off 6 bases at V and 3 bases at J, with 8 bases between the two ends. Germline CDR1 reads KGHSH; CDR2 reads LQKENI. This CDR3 is CASSRRDYGYTF. Here the CDR3 DNA reads TGTGCCAGCTCTCGGCGGGACTATGGCTACACCTTC. The full variable domain, in which reference TRBV18 and TRBJ1-2 provide the parts outside the CDR3, is NAGVMQNPRHLVRRRGQEARLRCSPMKGHSHVYWYRQLPEEGLKFMVYLQKENIIDESGMPKERFSAEFPKEGPSILRIQQVVRGDSAAYFCASSRRDYGYTFGSGTRLTVV.

There are many counts of this clonotype. The rearrangement uses TRBV7-9 and TRBJ2-1; perhaps D is TRBD1 or TRBD2 (5 bases each). Trimming shortened V by 5 bases and J by 8 bases, and 13 bases separated the two germline ends. The CDR3 contains 13 residues. Germline CDR1 reads SEHNR; CDR2 reads FQNEAQ (reference sequence). The CDR3 DNA reads as TGTGCCAGCAGCGGGGGACCAGGCGATGAGCAGTTCTTC. It yields the protein CASSGGPGDEQFF. Combining the CDR3 with reference TRBV7-9 and TRBJ2-1 gives the whole variable domain DTGVSQNPRHKITKRGQNVTFRCDPISEHNRLYWYRQTLGQGPEFLTYFQNEAQLEKSRLLSDRFSAERPKGSFSTLEIQRTEQGDSAMYLCASSGGPGDEQFFGPGTRLTVL.

This clonotype was seen repeatedly, ten times or more. This sequence joins TRBV11-2 and TRBJ2-3; 7 nucleotides match TRBD2. Germline CDR1 SGHAT, CDR2 FQNNGV. The CDR3 contains 14 residues. V trimming: 4 bases; J trimming: 3 bases; junction bases outside the gene matches: 4. CDR3 nucleotide sequence: TGTGCCAGCAGCTCATGGGGGGGGACAGATACGCAGTATTTT. Its protein product is CASSSWGGTDTQYF. The variable domain in full, completed from reference TRBV11-2 and TRBJ2-3, reads EAGVAQSPRYKIIEKRQSVAFWCNPISGHATLYWYQQILGQGPKLLIQFQNNGVVDDSQLPKDRFSAERLKGVDSTLKIQPAKLEDSAVYLCASSSWGGTDTQYFGPGTRLTVL.

On this clonotype itself: One end of the junction is discordant with germline, which a read error may explain. This chain connects TRBV7-7 to TRBJ2-1; 11 nucleotides agree with TRBD2. This CDR3 spans 14 amino acids. Germline values: CDR1 SSHAT, CDR2 FNYEAQ (reference sequence). The DNA of the CDR3 is TGTGCTAGCAGCTTGACTAGCGGGGACAATGAGCAGTTCTTC. Translating it yields CASSLTSGDNEQFF.

To note about this clonotype: Given a much more abundant clone one base away, this may be a read error. The chain recombines TRBV4-3 with TRBJ2-1; D ambiguous. Germline values: CDR1 LGHNA, CDR2 YSLEER. Trimming cost V 6 bases and J 0 bases, with 9 bases left between them. The CDR3 is 14 residues long. The CDR3 sequence: CASRQKSSYNEQFF. The CDR3, as DNA: TGCGCCAGCAGGCAAAAGAGCTCCTACAATGAGCAGTTCTTC.

V is TRBV5-1 and J is TRBJ1-1, with D unresolved. The CDR3 has 13 amino acids. V dropped 0 bases and J dropped 7 bases, with 10 bases sitting between them. CDR1 is SGHRS, CDR2 YFSETQ, per germline. CDR3 nucleotide sequence: TGCGCCAGCAGCTTGGAACGGGGAAATGAAGCTTTCTTT. It translates to CASSLERGNEAFF.

The sample holds a few counts of this clonotype. The rearrangement joins TRBV5-5 to TRBJ2-5, with D tentatively TRBD1 (5 bases). The CDR3 covers 13 residues. Trimming took off 4 bases at V and 3 bases at J, with 10 bases between the two ends. Germline-derived CDR1 and CDR2 are SGHKS and YYEKEE (reference sequence). In DNA form, the CDR3 reads TGTGCCAGCAGCGGTGACAGCGAAGAGACCCAGTACTTC. Translation: CASSGDSEETQYF.

This clonotype showed up just a few times. The rearrangement joins TRBV7-8 to TRBJ1-6; the D gene is possibly TRBD1 (5 bases). From germline, CDR1 is SGHVS and CDR2 FQNEAQ. CDR3 length: 18 amino acids. V was clipped by 0 bases and J by 2 bases, with 14 bases between them. DNA of the CDR3: TGTGCCAGCAGCTTAGCTGCTCAGGGCATACCCTATAATTCACCCCTCCACTTT. Translating it yields CASSLAAQGIPYNSPLHF.